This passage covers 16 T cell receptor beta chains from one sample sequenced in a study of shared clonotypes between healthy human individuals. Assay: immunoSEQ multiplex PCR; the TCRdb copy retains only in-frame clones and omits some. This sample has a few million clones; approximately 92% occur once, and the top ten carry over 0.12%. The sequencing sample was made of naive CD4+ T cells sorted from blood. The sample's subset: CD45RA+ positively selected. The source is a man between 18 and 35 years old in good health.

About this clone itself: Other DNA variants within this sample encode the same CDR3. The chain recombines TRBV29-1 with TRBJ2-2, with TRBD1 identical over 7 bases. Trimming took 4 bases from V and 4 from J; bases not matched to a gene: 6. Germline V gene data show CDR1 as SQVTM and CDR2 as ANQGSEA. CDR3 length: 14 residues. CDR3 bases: TGCAGCGTTGGGGAGACAGGGAGCACCGGGGAGCTGTTTTTT. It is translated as CSVGETGSTGELFF.

CDR3 sequence reads: CAISPTEGGANVLTF. The CDR3 DNA follows: TGTGCCATCAGCCCAACGGAGGGAGGGGCCAACGTCCTGACTTTC. J is TRBJ2-6 and V is TRBV10-3; perhaps TRBD2 as D (6 bases). V was cut by 6 bases and J by 4 bases, with 13 bases left in between. Looked up from germline, CDR1 is ENHRY and CDR2 is SYGVKD. The CDR3 has 15 residues.

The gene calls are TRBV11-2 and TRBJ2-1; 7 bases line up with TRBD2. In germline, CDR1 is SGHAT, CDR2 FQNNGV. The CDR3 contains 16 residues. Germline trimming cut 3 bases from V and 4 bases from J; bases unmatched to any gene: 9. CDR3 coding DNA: TGTGCCAGCAGCTTTTCCCCTAGCGGCCAGTACAATGAGCAGTTCTTC. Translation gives CASSFSPSGQYNEQFF.

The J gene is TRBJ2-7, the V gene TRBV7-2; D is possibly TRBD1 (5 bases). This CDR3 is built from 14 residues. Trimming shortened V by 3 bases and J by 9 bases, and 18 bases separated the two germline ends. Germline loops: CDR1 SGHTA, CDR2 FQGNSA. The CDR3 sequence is CASSFPGQGQVQYF. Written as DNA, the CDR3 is TGTGCCAGCAGCTTCCCCGGCCAGGGTCAGGTGCAGTACTTC.

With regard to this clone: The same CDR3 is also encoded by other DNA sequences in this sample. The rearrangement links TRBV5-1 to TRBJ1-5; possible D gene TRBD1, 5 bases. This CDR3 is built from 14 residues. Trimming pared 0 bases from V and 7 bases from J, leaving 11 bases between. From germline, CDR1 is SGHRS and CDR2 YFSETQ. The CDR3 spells CASSLEGAGQPQHF. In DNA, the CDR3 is TGCGCCAGCAGCTTGGAAGGGGCGGGCCAGCCCCAGCATTTT.

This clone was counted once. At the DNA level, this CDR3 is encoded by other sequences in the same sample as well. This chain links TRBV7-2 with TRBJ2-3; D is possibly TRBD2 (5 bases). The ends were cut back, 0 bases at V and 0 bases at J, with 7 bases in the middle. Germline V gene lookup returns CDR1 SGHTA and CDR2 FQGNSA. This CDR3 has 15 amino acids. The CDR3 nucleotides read TGTGCCAGCAGCTTAGCAGCGGCCAGCACAGATACGCAGTATTTT. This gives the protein CASSLAAASTDTQYF.

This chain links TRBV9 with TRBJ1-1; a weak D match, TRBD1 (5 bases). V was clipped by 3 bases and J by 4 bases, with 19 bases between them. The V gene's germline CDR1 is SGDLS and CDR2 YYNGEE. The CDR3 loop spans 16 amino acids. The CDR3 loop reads CASSAESGATGTEAFF. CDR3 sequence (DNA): TGTGCCAGCAGCGCTGAATCCGGGGCGACTGGCACTGAAGCTTTCTTT.

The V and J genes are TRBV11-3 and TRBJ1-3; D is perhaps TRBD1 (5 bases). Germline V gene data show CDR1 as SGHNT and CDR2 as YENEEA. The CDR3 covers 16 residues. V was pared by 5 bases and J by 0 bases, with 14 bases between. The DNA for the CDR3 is TGTGCCAGCAGCGTGGGTCAGGGTAGCTCTGGAAACACCATATATTTT. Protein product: CASSVGQGSSGNTIYF.

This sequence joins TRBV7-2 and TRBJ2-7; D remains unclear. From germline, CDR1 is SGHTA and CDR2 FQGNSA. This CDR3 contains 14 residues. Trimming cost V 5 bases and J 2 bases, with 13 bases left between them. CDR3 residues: CASSLSSWTYEQYF. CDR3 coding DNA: TGTGCCAGCAGCCTCAGTAGCTGGACCTACGAGCAGTACTTC. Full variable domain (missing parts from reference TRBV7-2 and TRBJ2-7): GAGVSQSPSNKVTEKGKDVELRCDPISGHTALYWYRQSLGQGLEFLIYFQGNSAPDKSGLPSDRFSAERTGGSVSTLTIQRTQQEDSAVYLCASSLSSWTYEQYFGPGTRLTVT.

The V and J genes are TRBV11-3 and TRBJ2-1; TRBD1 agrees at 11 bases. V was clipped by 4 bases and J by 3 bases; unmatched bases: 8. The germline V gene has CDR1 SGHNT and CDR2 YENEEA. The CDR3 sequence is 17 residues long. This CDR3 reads CASSSGEDRGLYNEQFF. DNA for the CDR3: TGTGCCAGCAGCTCTGGGGAGGACAGGGGGCTCTACAATGAGCAGTTCTTC.

The CDR3 region has the DNA TGTGCCAGCAGTTCAACCCGGACAGATAGACAGTACTTC. It codes for CASSSTRTDRQYF. This sequence joins TRBV27 and TRBJ2-7, with D maybe TRBD1 (6 bases). Trimming stripped 4 bases from V and 10 bases from J, with 17 bases between. This CDR3 comprises 13 residues. Germline V gene sequence: CDR1 MNHEY, CDR2 SMNVEV (reference sequence).

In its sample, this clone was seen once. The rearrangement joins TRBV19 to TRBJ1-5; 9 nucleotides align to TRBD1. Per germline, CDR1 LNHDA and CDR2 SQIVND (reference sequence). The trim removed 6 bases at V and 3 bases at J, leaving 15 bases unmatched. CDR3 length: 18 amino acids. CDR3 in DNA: TGTGCCAGTAGAACTACAGGGGGCGGTATCCCTAACAATCAGCCCCAGCATTTT. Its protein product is CASRTTGGGIPNNQPQHF.

CDR3 in amino acids: CAISDDRAYGYTF. DNA for the CDR3: TGTGCCATCAGTGACGACAGGGCGTATGGCTACACCTTC. The genes are TRBV10-3 and TRBJ1-2; 7 bases line up with TRBD1. The germline CDR1 and CDR2 sequences are ENHRY and SYGVKD. Trimming took 3 bases from V and 5 from J; bases not matched to a gene: 3. CDR3 length: 13 residues.

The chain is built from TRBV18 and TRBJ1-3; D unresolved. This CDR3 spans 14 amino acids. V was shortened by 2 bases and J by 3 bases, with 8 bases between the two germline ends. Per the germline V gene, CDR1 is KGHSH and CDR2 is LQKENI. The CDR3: CASSPSIIGNTIYF. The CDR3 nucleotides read TGTGCCAGCTCACCATCTATTATTGGAAACACCATATATTTT. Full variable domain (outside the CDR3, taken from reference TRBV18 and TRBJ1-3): NAGVMQNPRHLVRRRGQEARLRCSPMKGHSHVYWYRQLPEEGLKFMVYLQKENIIDESGMPKERFSAEFPKEGPSILRIQQVVRGDSAAYFCASSPSIIGNTIYFGEGSWLTVV.

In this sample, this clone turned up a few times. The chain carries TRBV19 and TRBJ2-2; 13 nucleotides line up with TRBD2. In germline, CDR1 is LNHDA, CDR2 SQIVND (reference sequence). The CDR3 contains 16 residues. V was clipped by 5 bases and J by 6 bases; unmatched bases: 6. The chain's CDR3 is CASSLRTSGGPGELFF. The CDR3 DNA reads TGTGCCAGTAGTCTAAGGACTAGCGGGGGACCCGGGGAGCTGTTTTTT.

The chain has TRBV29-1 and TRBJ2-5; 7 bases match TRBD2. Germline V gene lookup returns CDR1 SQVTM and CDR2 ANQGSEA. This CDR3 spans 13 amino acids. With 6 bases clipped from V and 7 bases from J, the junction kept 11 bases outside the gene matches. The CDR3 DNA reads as TGCAGCGTCCACCTCGGGACTAACCCGACCCAGTACTTC. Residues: CSVHLGTNPTQYF.